Described below is a single T cell receptor beta chain sequence and its context. The record originates from a study of Ad26.COV2.S vaccination and SARS-CoV-2 variants. Study background: Ad26.COV2.S, an intramuscular injection, was given once or twice 56 days apart.

The ends lost 0 bases at V and 1 base at J; junction bases unmatched: 6. The CDR3 loop spans 16 amino acids. CDR1 is SGHRS, CDR2 YFSETQ, per germline. Treatment described: roughly 18 received Ad26.COV2.S at low or high dose, single or two shots; several received placebo; per-sample allocation not given. Vaccine and placebo recipients were sampled on day 63 after the first injection. Clones were sequenced by immunoSEQ multiplex PCR, and TCRdb holds only the in-frame ones, with some missing. The sample records 400,000 or so clones, 70% to 90% being singletons. The sequence derives from a person aged 18 to 59 who received the Ad26.COV2.S COVID-19 vaccine or a placebo. V gene TRBV5-1 combines with J gene TRBJ1-1; 7 bases align to TRBD1. Material: peripheral blood, obtained in a trial of Ad26.COV2.S vaccine versus placebo. The CDR3 loop reads CASSLGQQGWNTEAFF. The CDR3 coding sequence is TGCGCCAGCAGCTTGGGGCAACAGGGGTGGAACACTGAAGCTTTCTTT. The variable domain in full, with the rest retrieved from reference TRBV5-1 and TRBJ1-1, is KAGVTQTPRYLIKTRGQQVTLSCSPISGHRSVSWYQQTPGQGLQFLFEYFSETQRNKGNFPGRFSGRQFSNSRSEMNVSTLELGDSALYLCASSLGQQGWNTEAFFGQGTRLTVV.